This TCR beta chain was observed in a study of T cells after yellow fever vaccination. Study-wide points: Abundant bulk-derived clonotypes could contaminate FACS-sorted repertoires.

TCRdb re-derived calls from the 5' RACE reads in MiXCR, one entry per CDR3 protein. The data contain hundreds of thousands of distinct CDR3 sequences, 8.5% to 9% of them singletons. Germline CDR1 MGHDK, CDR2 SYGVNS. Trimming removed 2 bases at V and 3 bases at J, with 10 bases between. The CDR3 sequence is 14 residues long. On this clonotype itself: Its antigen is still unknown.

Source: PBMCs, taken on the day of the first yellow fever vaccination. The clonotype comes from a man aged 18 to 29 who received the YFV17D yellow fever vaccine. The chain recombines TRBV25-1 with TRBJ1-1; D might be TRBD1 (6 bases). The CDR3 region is CASSEEGGYTEAFF. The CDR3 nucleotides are TGTGCCAGCAGTGAAGAAGGGGGTTACACTGAAGCTTTCTTT.